These T cell receptor beta chains were read from a single sample in a study of blood T cell repertoires in COVID-19. Clones were read by immunoSEQ multiplex PCR, and TCRdb kept only the in-frame ones, dropping some. The sample holds approximately 180,000 clones, 75% to 90% seen once. The sequencing sample was made of peripheral blood. The receptors come from a man aged 60-69 years with acute or convalescent COVID-19. The CDR3 runs from the conserved cysteine through the conserved F or W. Fields, in order: D gene, V gene, J gene, clone size, CDR3 DNA, CDR3 protein. D genes are given only for firm matches. A row's size may be missing; if present it is once, few, many or a size class.

D gene: TRBD1; V gene: TRBV7-9; J gene: TRBJ2-5; clone size: NA; CDR3 DNA: TGTGCCAGCAGCCCAAGACAGGGGTTGGAGACCCAGTACTTC; CDR3 protein: CASSPRQGLETQYF
D gene: NA; V gene: TRBV28; J gene: TRBJ1-5; clone size: NA; CDR3 DNA: TGTGCCAGCACCGCAGGGTCACAAGCAGGGGGCAATCAGCCCCAGCATTTT; CDR3 protein: CASTAGSQAGGNQPQHF
D gene: TRBD1; V gene: TRBV27; J gene: TRBJ2-7; clone size: NA; CDR3 DNA: TGTGCCAGCAGTCCGGACAGGGTAACATACGAGCAGTACTTC; CDR3 protein: CASSPDRVTYEQYF
D gene: NA; V gene: TRBV11-3; J gene: TRBJ2-7; clone size: NA; CDR3 DNA: TGTGCCAGCAGCTTAACGGCAGACAGCTCCTACGAGCAGTACTTC; CDR3 protein: CASSLTADSSYEQYF
D gene: NA; V gene: TRBV4-1; J gene: TRBJ1-5; clone size: NA; CDR3 DNA: TGCGCCAGCAGCCAAGGACTTAATCAGCCCCAGCATTTT; CDR3 protein: CASSQGLNQPQHF
D gene: NA; V gene: TRBV7-2; J gene: TRBJ2-3; clone size: NA; CDR3 DNA: TGTGCCAGCAGCTCAGGATTGAAAGATACGCAGTATTTT; CDR3 protein: CASSSGLKDTQYF
D gene: TRBD1; V gene: TRBV3-1/TRBV3-2; J gene: TRBJ1-1; clone size: NA; CDR3 DNA: TGTGCCAGCAGCCTCACAGGGGCTAATGAAGCTTTCTTT; CDR3 protein: CASSLTGANEAFF
D gene: NA; V gene: TRBV19; J gene: TRBJ2-7; clone size: NA; CDR3 DNA: TGTGCCAGTACCCGAGGAGGGGAATACGAGCAGTACTTC; CDR3 protein: CASTRGGEYEQYF
D gene: TRBD1; V gene: TRBV5-4; J gene: TRBJ2-7; clone size: NA; CDR3 DNA: TGTGCCAGCACCCGACAGGGCTCCTACGAGCAGTACTTC; CDR3 protein: CASTRQGSYEQYF
D gene: TRBD2; V gene: TRBV9; J gene: TRBJ2-3; clone size: few; CDR3 DNA: TGTGCCAGCAGCGAGGGGACCGGGACAGGCGGACTAGCGGGGGGGCGGAATACGCAGTATTTT; CDR3 protein: CASSEGTGTGGLAGGRNTQYF
D gene: NA; V gene: TRBV10-3; J gene: TRBJ2-3; clone size: NA; CDR3 DNA: TGTGCCATCGGGAGTAAAGATACGCAGTATTTT; CDR3 protein: CAIGSKDTQYF
D gene: NA; V gene: TRBV15; J gene: TRBJ2-5; clone size: few; CDR3 DNA: TGTGCCACCAGCAGAGATCGTTCGGGAGTGTGGGGGGAGACCCAGTACTTC; CDR3 protein: CATSRDRSGVWGETQYF
D gene: TRBD1; V gene: TRBV5-1; J gene: TRBJ2-5; clone size: NA; CDR3 DNA: TGCGCCAGCAGCCCGACAGGGGGCTCCGAAGAGACCCAGTACTTC; CDR3 protein: CASSPTGGSEETQYF
D gene: NA; V gene: TRBV27; J gene: TRBJ1-5; clone size: NA; CDR3 DNA: TGTGCCAGCAGTAATAATTTACGCGGCCAGCCCCAGCATTTT; CDR3 protein: CASSNNLRGQPQHF
D gene: NA; V gene: TRBV27; J gene: TRBJ2-4; clone size: NA; CDR3 DNA: TGTGCCAGCAGTTTCGAGGGTCCAGCCAAAAACATTCAGTACTTC; CDR3 protein: CASSFEGPAKNIQYF
D gene: TRBD2; V gene: TRBV11-2; J gene: TRBJ2-1; clone size: few; CDR3 DNA: TGTGCCAGCAGCCCAGAGGGGCTAGCGGGAGGATCCTACAATGAGCAGTTCTTC; CDR3 protein: CASSPEGLAGGSYNEQFF
D gene: TRBD1; V gene: TRBV19; J gene: TRBJ1-6; clone size: NA; CDR3 DNA: TGTGCCAGCCAGACAGGGTTCGGGCAATATAATTCACCCCTCCACTTT; CDR3 protein: CASQTGFGQYNSPLHF
D gene: NA; V gene: TRBV28; J gene: TRBJ2-2; clone size: NA; CDR3 DNA: TGTGCCAGCAGTGTGGCAGGGGGACAGAGCGGGTACACCGGGGAGCTGTTTTTT; CDR3 protein: CASSVAGGQSGYTGELFF
D gene: TRBD2; V gene: TRBV5-1; J gene: TRBJ2-1; clone size: NA; CDR3 DNA: TGCGCCAGCAGCCCCGCCGGGACTAGCGGGAGGGATGAGCAGTTCTTC; CDR3 protein: CASSPAGTSGRDEQFF
D gene: NA; V gene: TRBV27; J gene: TRBJ1-4; clone size: NA; CDR3 DNA: TGTGCCATAAACACCGATGAAAAACTGTTTTTT; CDR3 protein: CAINTDEKLFF
D gene: TRBD2; V gene: TRBV28; J gene: TRBJ2-7; clone size: NA; CDR3 DNA: TGTGCCAGCACCGAGCGGGAGGGGTGGTACGAGCAGTACTTC; CDR3 protein: CASTEREGWYEQYF
D gene: TRBD1; V gene: TRBV10-3; J gene: TRBJ2-1; clone size: once; CDR3 DNA: TGTGCCATCAGAGCCTCCGAGGACAGGGGGCTCAATGAGCAGTTCTTC; CDR3 protein: CAIRASEDRGLNEQFF
D gene: TRBD1; V gene: TRBV29-1; J gene: TRBJ1-4; clone size: NA; CDR3 DNA: TGCAGCGTCGGCCAGGGGGGAAAACTGTTTTTT; CDR3 protein: CSVGQGGKLFF
D gene: TRBD1; V gene: TRBV28; J gene: TRBJ2-7; clone size: NA; CDR3 DNA: TGTGCCAGCAGTCCCCGGGGACAGGTCTTACTCTACGAGCAGTACTTC; CDR3 protein: CASSPRGQVLLYEQYF
D gene: NA; V gene: TRBV5-1; J gene: TRBJ1-2; clone size: NA; CDR3 DNA: TGCGCCAGCAGCTTGGTTGGCTCTAACTATGGCTACACCTTC; CDR3 protein: CASSLVGSNYGYTF
D gene: TRBD2; V gene: TRBV2; J gene: TRBJ2-1; clone size: NA; CDR3 DNA: TGTGCCAGCATCCCCGGGACTAGCGGGAGAATCGAGCAGTTCTTC; CDR3 protein: CASIPGTSGRIEQFF
D gene: NA; V gene: TRBV21-1; J gene: TRBJ2-2; clone size: NA; CDR3 DNA: TGTGCCAGCAGCACCTTACCGGGACTAGCGGGAGAAGGGGACACCGGGGAGCTGTTTTTT; CDR3 protein: CASSTLPGLAGEGDTGELFF
D gene: TRBD2; V gene: TRBV4-2; J gene: TRBJ2-1; clone size: NA; CDR3 DNA: TGTGCCAGCAGCCAAGCGCAGCGGGAGGGCCAAGATGAGCAGTTCTTC; CDR3 protein: CASSQAQREGQDEQFF
D gene: NA; V gene: TRBV13; J gene: TRBJ2-6; clone size: few; CDR3 DNA: TGTGCCAGCAGCCGCGCGGGGGCCGCTACGGCTGGGGCCAACGTCCTGACTTTC; CDR3 protein: CASSRAGAATAGANVLTF
D gene: NA; V gene: TRBV10-3; J gene: TRBJ2-7; clone size: NA; CDR3 DNA: TGTGCCATCCGTAACAGGACCTACGAGCAGTACTTC; CDR3 protein: CAIRNRTYEQYF
D gene: NA; V gene: TRBV30; J gene: TRBJ2-3; clone size: NA; CDR3 DNA: TGTGCCTGGAGGGGTCTAGCTTTCCATAACACAGATACGCAGTATTTT; CDR3 protein: CAWRGLAFHNTDTQYF
D gene: TRBD1; V gene: TRBV9; J gene: TRBJ2-2; clone size: NA; CDR3 DNA: TGTGCCAGCAGCGGAAACAGGGGGCTGGGCACCGGGGAGCTGTTTTTT; CDR3 protein: CASSGNRGLGTGELFF
D gene: NA; V gene: TRBV9; J gene: TRBJ2-7; clone size: NA; CDR3 DNA: TGTGCCAGCAGCGTCGGGGGACAGCGCCCCGAGCAGTACTTC; CDR3 protein: CASSVGGQRPEQYF
D gene: NA; V gene: TRBV5-1; J gene: TRBJ1-1; clone size: NA; CDR3 DNA: TGCGCCAGCATGGTACAGGGTGGGACTGAAGCTTTCTTT; CDR3 protein: CASMVQGGTEAFF
D gene: NA; V gene: TRBV12-3/TRBV12-4; J gene: TRBJ1-1; clone size: NA; CDR3 DNA: TGTGCCAGCAGTTTAGCGGAGGTGACTGAAGCTTTCTTT; CDR3 protein: CASSLAEVTEAFF
D gene: TRBD1; V gene: TRBV6-4; J gene: TRBJ1-2; clone size: NA; CDR3 DNA: TGTGCCACCAGGGGGGCCAACTATGGCTACACCTTC; CDR3 protein: CATRGANYGYTF
D gene: NA; V gene: TRBV28; J gene: TRBJ1-5; clone size: NA; CDR3 DNA: TGTGCCAGCGAAGGGGTTAGCAATCAGCCCCAGCATTTT; CDR3 protein: CASEGVSNQPQHF
D gene: TRBD2; V gene: TRBV11-3; J gene: TRBJ2-3; clone size: NA; CDR3 DNA: TGTGCCACGACTAGCGGGAGAAAAACAGATACGCAGTATTTT; CDR3 protein: CATTSGRKTDTQYF
D gene: NA; V gene: TRBV6-2/TRBV6-3; J gene: TRBJ1-1; clone size: NA; CDR3 DNA: TGTGCCAGCAGTTACCATCCAATACCAGGTTTCTTT; CDR3 protein: CASSYHPIPGFF
D gene: NA; V gene: TRBV7-3; J gene: TRBJ1-1; clone size: NA; CDR3 DNA: TGTGCCAGCAGCTTAGGCGGAAACATGAACACTGAAGCTTTCTTT; CDR3 protein: CASSLGGNMNTEAFF
D gene: TRBD2; V gene: TRBV2; J gene: TRBJ2-1; clone size: NA; CDR3 DNA: TGTGCCAGCAGAAGGTCTAGCGGGAGGTACAGCTCCTACAATGAGCAGTTCTTC; CDR3 protein: CASRRSSGRYSSYNEQFF
D gene: NA; V gene: TRBV7-9; J gene: TRBJ2-1; clone size: few; CDR3 DNA: TGTGCCAGCAGCTTGGGGGCAGGGGGGCGAAGCCTAAATGAGCAGTTCTTC; CDR3 protein: CASSLGAGGRSLNEQFF
D gene: NA; V gene: TRBV12-3/TRBV12-4; J gene: TRBJ2-7; clone size: NA; CDR3 DNA: TGTGCCAGCAGTCAATCCTACGAGCAGTACTTC; CDR3 protein: CASSQSYEQYF
D gene: NA; V gene: TRBV19; J gene: TRBJ2-3; clone size: NA; CDR3 DNA: TGTGCCAGTAGTATAGTAAGACTAGGCACACATACGCAGTATTTT; CDR3 protein: CASSIVRLGTHTQYF
D gene: NA; V gene: TRBV6-5; J gene: TRBJ1-1; clone size: few; CDR3 DNA: TGTGCCAGCAGTCTTAAGGGGGGAGGGGCTGAAGCTTTCTTT; CDR3 protein: CASSLKGGGAEAFF
D gene: TRBD2; V gene: TRBV5-1; J gene: TRBJ2-7; clone size: few; CDR3 DNA: TGCGCCAGCAGCTTGGGGGCCCAGCGGGAGGATGCGTACTTC; CDR3 protein: CASSLGAQREDAYF